At least ten counts were recorded for the clone carrying this T cell receptor (beta chain). The data were obtained in a study of tumor and adjacent non-tumor tissue in lung cancer. RNA was extracted from bulk tissue without any cell sorting. More than 3 cm separated this lung sample from the edge of the tumor. Three rounds of nested PCR, following a modified ARM-PCR protocol, produced the TCRbeta library. TCRdb analysed the multiplex PCR reads with MiXCR anew, one entry per CDR3 protein. Of 40,000 to 50,000 distinct CDR3 sequences in the sample, about two thirds are singletons; the top ten hold roughly 31%. The germline V gene encodes CDR1 MNHEY and CDR2 SVGEGT. V dropped 2 bases and J dropped 0; count of bases not matched to a gene: 6. There are 17 residues in the CDR3.

V usage is TRBV6-2 or TRBV6-3 and J usage is TRBJ2-7; 11 bases are shared with TRBD2. The clonotype comes from a woman in her seventies with non-small cell lung cancer. Sequenced: distant non-tumor lung tissue. The CDR3: CASSYRTSGLSSYEQYF. CDR3 DNA: TGTGCCAGCAGTTACAGGACTAGCGGGTTGAGCTCCTACGAGCAGTACTTC.